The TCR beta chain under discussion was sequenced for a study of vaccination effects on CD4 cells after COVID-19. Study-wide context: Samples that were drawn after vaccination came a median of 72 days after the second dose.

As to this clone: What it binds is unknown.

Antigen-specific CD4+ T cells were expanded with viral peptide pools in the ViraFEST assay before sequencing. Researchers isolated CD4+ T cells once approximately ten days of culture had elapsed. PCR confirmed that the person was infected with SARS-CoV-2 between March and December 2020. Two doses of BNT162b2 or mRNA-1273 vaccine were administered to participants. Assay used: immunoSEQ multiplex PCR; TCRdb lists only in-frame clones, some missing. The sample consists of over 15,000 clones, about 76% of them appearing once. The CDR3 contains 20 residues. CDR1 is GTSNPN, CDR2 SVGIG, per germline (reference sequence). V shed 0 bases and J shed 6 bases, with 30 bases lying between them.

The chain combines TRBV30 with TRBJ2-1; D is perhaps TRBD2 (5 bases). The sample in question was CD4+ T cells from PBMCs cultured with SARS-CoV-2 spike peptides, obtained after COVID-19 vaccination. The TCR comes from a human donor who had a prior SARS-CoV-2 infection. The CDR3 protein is CAWSVRSGLARRLFVNEQFF. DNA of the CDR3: TGTGCCTGGAGTGTACGGTCTGGGCTAGCCCGCCGTCTATTTGTCAATGAGCAGTTCTTC.